Below, one TCR beta chain is given with its context. Its antigen is not yet known. Base-call qualities are not available, and no considerably larger clone is one nucleotide away. The entry originates in a study of Ad26.COV2.S vaccination and SARS-CoV-2 variants (dated by TCRdb to 2020 to 2023). In terms of the full investigation: Vaccine-arm donors were drawn from COV1001, a multicentre, randomized, double-blind, placebo-controlled phase I-IIa trial of Ad26.COV2.S in healthy adults. Dosing of Ad26.COV2.S was intramuscular, at either 5x10^10 or 1x10^11 viral particles, delivered as one shot or as two shots spaced 56 days apart. Sequencing of the TCRbeta repertoire served to evaluate the specificity and breadth of SARS-CoV-2-reactive T cell receptors following Ad26.COV2.S vaccination. A total of approximately 30 samples were included in the TCR-sequenced set, comprising around 19 Ad26.COV2.S vaccine recipients, 5 placebo recipients and 8 SARS-CoV-2 convalescent individuals. Participants in the trial were split at random into five groups of five each, receiving low-dose or high-dose Ad26.COV2.S once or twice, or else placebo on both occasions. Investigators remained blinded to trial group allocation during experiments and outcome assessment. Summary of the overall study and its limitations: Compared with placebo recipients, Ad26.COV2.S recipients showed higher spike-specific TCR breadth (P = 0.0014). The study was not powered to compare responses between vaccine doses or regimens. The authors noted that the TCR breadth and depth analyses may have underestimated total T cell responses. After vaccination, substantial breadth of spike-specific CD8+ and CD4+ T cell responses was reported. Vaccine and placebo recipients had similar non-spike TCR breadth, a finding consistent with the vaccine containing only spike.

This specimen's treatment or condition label, per the study, means: roughly 18 received Ad26.COV2.S at low or high dose, single or two shots; roughly five received placebo; per-sample allocation not given. For vaccine and placebo recipients, the sequenced repertoires came from samples collected on day 63 after the first injection. Between 29 July and 7 August 2020, Cohort 1b enrolled 25 adults aged 18-55 years at one site in Boston, USA. Ad26.COV2.S was a replication-incompetent adenovirus type 26 vector expressing a prefusion-stabilized SARS-CoV-2 spike protein from the original Wuhan strain. TCRbeta CDR3 regions were sequenced with the immunoSEQ Assay. After extraction, genomic DNA underwent amplification by bias-controlled multiplex PCR, followed by high-throughput sequencing. Concerning the study's data processing: To quantify the absolute abundance of every unique TCRbeta CDR3 region, sequences were collapsed and filtered. T cell fraction was estimated by normalization of TCRbeta template counts to usable DNA, with usable DNA being measured through amplification of reference genes present in all nucleated cells. Repertoire TCRs were annotated as SARS-CoV-2-specific when V gene, CDR3 amino acid sequence and J gene were exactly matched to a known reactive TCR set. MIRA supplied the reference SARS-CoV-2 TCR set, which was filtered for enrichment in COVID-19-positive ImmuneCODE repertoires so that public or cross-reactive TCRs were removed. Using the MIRA antigens, annotated TCRs were further analysed by specific ORF or by position within an ORF. Breadth was defined as the number of annotated unique rearrangements divided by the total number of unique productive rearrangements, and depth was defined as the summed frequency of the annotated unique rearrangements. Group comparisons of TCR breadth used two-sided Wilcoxon rank-sum tests. Drawn from immuneACCESS, this table holds only the in-frame rearrangements with V and J called that TCRdb kept. Clones are partly lost; checked studies trace under half to an unresolved V gene and leave the rest unexplained. Clone size and the V and J calls come from that table; the DNA yielded D and trimming. For this sample the table gives 200,000 to 250,000 clones, of which more than 75% were detected only once. The ten top clones hold around 10% of the sample.

Sequencing used peripheral blood, obtained in a trial of Ad26.COV2.S vaccine versus placebo. The sequence was collected from a person between 18 and 59 years old who received the Ad26.COV2.S COVID-19 vaccine or a placebo.

CDR3 loop: CASSLPRTSPPYNEQFF. The sequenced DNA is TGTGCCAGCAGTTTACCCCGGACATCCCCCCCGTACAATGAGCAGTTCTTC. The rearrangement joined TRBV27 to TRBJ2-1, with TRBD1 as a weak D call on 5 bases. Including the terminal cysteine and phenylalanine, the CDR3 comprises 17 residues. Left in the record is the CDR3 DNA by itself, 51 bases read in frame from the first base. As encoded in the germline V gene (reference sequence), CDR1 is MNHEY while CDR2 is SMNVEV. V is reduced by 2 bases and J by 4 bases, leaving a spacing of 18 bases between them.